The 25 T cell receptor beta chains listed next were all sequenced from one sample in a study of naive and memory T cell subsets. These TCRs are of unknown antigen specificity. The beta constant-region primer was an equimolar mix of two oligonucleotides covering TRBC1 and TRBC2. Nested alpha and beta constant-region primers with the SP2 primer drove four PCR rounds on ligated cDNA. One entry per CDR3 protein, called by TCRdb with MiXCR from the UMI-ligation and nested PCR reads. Of about 140,000 distinct CDR3 sequences in the sample, 15% to 20% are singletons; the top ten hold roughly 0.63%. General study points: Especially in CD8 cells, naive repertoires contained a few larger clonotypes, possibly CD45RA-re-expressing memory cells.

The sample taken for sequencing was naive CD8+ T cells from blood. The receptors here all came from a human donor in good health.

The chain carries TRBV30 and TRBJ2-5; 7 nucleotides line up with TRBD2. J gave up 4 bases and V 2 bases, and 10 bases lay outside the gene matches. There are 15 residues in the CDR3. The germline CDR1 and CDR2 sequences are GTSNPN and SVGIG (reference sequence). This chain's CDR3 is CAWSLTAGRGETQYF. Here the CDR3 DNA reads TGTGCCTGGAGTCTTACTGCAGGGAGGGGAGAGACCCAGTACTTC.

This clonotype was detected a few times. V is TRBV20-1 and J is TRBJ2-7, with TRBD1 as a possible D gene (6 bases). The V and J ends lost 4 bases and 3 bases respectively, with 13 bases between them. Germline CDR1 and CDR2: DFQATT and SNEGSKA (reference sequence). This CDR3 comprises 13 residues. The CDR3 region is CSATGTQDYEQYF. The CDR3 DNA sequence: TGCAGTGCTACGGGGACACAAGACTACGAGCAGTACTTC.

This clonotype was recorded a few times. The V gene is TRBV20-1, the J gene TRBJ2-1, with D tentatively TRBD1 (7 bases). V lost 1 base, J lost 2 bases, and 21 bases lay in between. The V gene's germline CDR1 is DFQATT and CDR2 SNEGSKA (reference sequence). This CDR3 has 18 residues. The CDR3 nucleotides are TGCAGTGCTAGAGCTTTGCAGGGGGGAGAAAGGGCCTACAATGAGCAGTTCTTC. Its translation is CSARALQGGERAYNEQFF.

This chain joins TRBV6-1 and TRBJ1-4, with D possibly being TRBD1 (6 bases). Germline lookup yields CDR1 MNHNS and CDR2 SASEGT. Trimming took off 4 bases at V and 8 bases at J, with 17 bases between the two ends. This CDR3 has 15 amino acids. DNA of the CDR3: TGTGCCAGCAGTGGCGCCGGGACACTTTTCGAAAAACTGTTTTTT. It codes for CASSGAGTLFEKLFF.

This clonotype was seen repeatedly, ten times or more. The chain carries TRBV29-1 and TRBJ2-1; D ambiguous. Germline values: CDR1 SQVTM, CDR2 ANQGSEA. The CDR3 runs to 18 residues. Deletions cut 1 base from V and 0 bases from J, with 19 bases between. The CDR3 protein is CSVEGSVGELSSYNEQFF. The CDR3 nucleotides read TGCAGCGTTGAAGGGAGCGTAGGAGAACTTAGCTCCTACAATGAGCAGTTCTTC.

This clonotype occurred once. The genes are TRBV4-1 and TRBJ2-1, with 7 positions matching TRBD2. Germline trimming cut 0 bases from V and 3 bases from J; bases unmatched to any gene: 5. The germline CDR1 and CDR2 sequences are MGHRA and YSYEKL. The CDR3 extends over 16 amino acids. Written as DNA, the CDR3 is TGCGCCAGCAGCCAAGATGCCCAGCGGGGCTACAATGAGCAGTTCTTC. Translation: CASSQDAQRGYNEQFF.

The chain uses TRBV28 and TRBJ2-7; no clear D gene. The CDR3 is 15 amino acids. Trimming took off 6 bases at V and 2 bases at J, with 17 bases between the two ends. In germline, CDR1 is MDHEN, CDR2 SYDVKM. As DNA, the CDR3 is TGTGCCAGCAGAAATTTCCCTGATCAGACCTACGAGCAGTACTTC. Its protein product is CASRNFPDQTYEQYF. Supplemented by reference TRBV28 and TRBJ2-7, the full variable domain reads DVKVTQSSRYLVKRTGEKVFLECVQDMDHENMFWYRQDPGLGLRLIYFSYDVKMKEKGDIPEGYSVSREKKERFSLILESASTNQTSMYLCASRNFPDQTYEQYFGPGTRLTVT.

The genes are TRBV7-6 and TRBJ1-2; D uncertain. The CDR3 contains 14 residues. V gave up 1 base and J gave up 3 bases, with 9 bases separating them. Germline V gene lookup returns CDR1 SGHVS and CDR2 FNYEAQ. CDR3 residues: CASSLDFADYGYTF. The CDR3 nucleotides are TGTGCCAGCAGCTTAGACTTTGCAGACTATGGCTACACCTTC.

This clonotype was seen more than once but under ten times. The CDR3 nucleotides are TGTGCCAGCAGTTTGACAGGGTTTATGGAGCAGTACTTC. Its protein is CASSLTGFMEQYF. This sequence joins TRBV28 and TRBJ2-7; 7 nucleotides match TRBD1. The CDR3 is 13 amino acids. Germline CDR1 and CDR2: MDHEN and SYDVKM. Trimming removed 3 bases from V and 7 bases from J; junction bases left unmatched: 6. Filled out from reference TRBV28 and TRBJ2-7, the complete variable domain reads DVKVTQSSRYLVKRTGEKVFLECVQDMDHENMFWYRQDPGLGLRLIYFSYDVKMKEKGDIPEGYSVSREKKERFSLILESASTNQTSMYLCASSLTGFMEQYFGPGTRLTVT.

The chain carries TRBV27 and TRBJ1-1; D is possibly TRBD1 (6 bases). The germline V gene has CDR1 MNHEY and CDR2 SMNVEV (reference sequence). The V end was cut by 2 bases, the J end by 1 base, with 14 bases between. The CDR3 sequence is 16 residues long. The DNA for the CDR3 is TGTGCCAGCAGTTTAATGATGGGGGCAGCGAACACTGAAGCTTTCTTT. This codes for CASSLMMGAANTEAFF.

The chain employs TRBV6-4 and TRBJ2-1, with D possibly TRBD1 on 6 matching bases. This CDR3 is 16 amino acids long. The V gene's germline CDR1 is MRHNA and CDR2 SNTAGT. The V and J ends lost 4 bases and 0 bases respectively, with 13 bases between them. DNA for the CDR3: TGTGCCAGCAGTGCGCCTCACAGGGTCTCCTACAATGAGCAGTTCTTC. Amino acid sequence: CASSAPHRVSYNEQFF.

CDR3 DNA: TGTGCCAGTAGTATAGATGACAATCAGCCCCAGCATTTT. Its translation is CASSIDDNQPQHF. The V and J genes are TRBV19 and TRBJ1-5; D is unresolved. V was shortened by 0 bases and J by 3 bases, with 3 bases between the two germline ends. From germline, CDR1 is LNHDA and CDR2 SQIVND (reference sequence). The CDR3 runs 13 residues. The full variable domain, completed using reference TRBV19 and TRBJ1-5, is DGGITQSPKYLFRKEGQNVTLSCEQNLNHDAMYWYRQDPGQGLRLIYYSQIVNDFQKGDIAEGYSVSREKKESFPLTVTSAQKNPTAFYLCASSIDDNQPQHFGDGTRLSIL.

This clonotype was seen a few times. The chain couples TRBV6-1 to TRBJ1-5; 7 bases agree with TRBD1. Losses at the gene ends were 8 bases for V and 0 bases for J; bases not matched to a gene: 10. The germline V gene has CDR1 MNHNS and CDR2 SASEGT. This CDR3 has 16 amino acids. The CDR3: CASAGQQSRSNQPQHF. The CDR3 DNA reads TGTGCCAGCGCGGGACAGCAAAGCCGTAGCAATCAGCCCCAGCATTTT.

A remark on this clonotype: It may be a read error: a sequence one base away is much more abundant. The rearrangement uses TRBV6-5 and TRBJ1-1, with no clear D. Between the trimmed V and J ends, which lost 0 bases and 11 bases, there was a span of 13 bases. This CDR3 is built from 13 residues. Germline-derived CDR1 and CDR2 are MNHEY and SVGAGI. The CDR3 loop reads CASSYSSLGAAFF. The CDR3, as DNA: TGTGCCAGCAGTTACTCGAGCCTTGGCGCGGCTTTCTTT.

This clonotype was found a few times. V is TRBV27 and J is TRBJ2-3; D possibly corresponds to TRBD2 (5 bases). V gave up 8 bases and J gave up 1 base, with 10 bases separating them. This CDR3 spans 13 amino acids. Germline CDR1 and CDR2: MNHEY and SMNVEV (reference sequence). CDR3 sequence: CASAPGGTDTQYF. The CDR3 DNA sequence: TGTGCCAGCGCCCCCGGGGGCACAGATACGCAGTATTTT.

The chain is built from TRBV10-3 and TRBJ2-1; D may be TRBD2 (6 bases). V was cut by 0 bases and J by 5 bases, with 20 bases left in between. Germline V lookup: CDR1 ENHRY, CDR2 SYGVKD. The CDR3 extends over 18 amino acids. The CDR3 region has the DNA TGTGCCATCAGTGAGTCAGGGGAACTAGCCGTCCTAGACAATGAGCAGTTCTTC. Translated, it gives CAISESGELAVLDNEQFF.

This chain links TRBV7-8 with TRBJ2-7, with a possible D match to TRBD2 (6 bases). Germline V gene data show CDR1 as SGHVS and CDR2 as FQNEAQ. The CDR3 is 17 amino acids. Trimming stripped 5 bases from V and 2 bases from J, with 22 bases between. DNA for the CDR3: TGTGCCAGCAGCCAGCCCTGGGGCGGGACCAGCCCCTACGAGCAGTACTTC. Translating gives CASSQPWGGTSPYEQYF.

This clonotype was picked up a small number of times. The chain couples TRBV19 to TRBJ2-3; 8 bases align to TRBD1. With 7 bases clipped from V and 4 bases from J, the junction kept 22 bases outside the gene matches. The CDR3 runs 19 residues. Germline loops: CDR1 LNHDA, CDR2 SQIVND (reference sequence). The CDR3 reads CASTETGDYRGYTADTQYF. DNA of the CDR3: TGTGCCAGTACCGAGACAGGGGATTATCGGGGCTACACGGCAGATACGCAGTATTTT.

This clonotype was counted ten times or more. The chain couples TRBV27 to TRBJ2-7, with D maybe TRBD1 (6 bases). The germline V and J ends were trimmed by 5 bases and 0 bases, with 8 bases remaining between them. The V gene's germline CDR1 is MNHEY and CDR2 SMNVEV (reference sequence). The CDR3 spans 13 residues. CDR3 in DNA: TGTGCCAGCAGTCCGACAGGCTCCTACGAGCAGTACTTC. The encoded protein is CASSPTGSYEQYF.

This sequence joins TRBV9 and TRBJ1-1, with D perhaps TRBD1 (5 bases). CDR1 is SGDLS, CDR2 YYNGEE, per germline. Trimming removed 4 bases from V and 3 bases from J, with 10 bases in between. This CDR3 comprises 13 residues. The CDR3, as DNA: TGTGCCAGCAGCCTTGGACAATACACTGAAGCTTTCTTT. It encodes CASSLGQYTEAFF.

This rearrangement joins TRBV28 to TRBJ2-3; TRBD2 matches 7 bases. CDR1 is MDHEN and CDR2 is SYDVKM in the germline V gene. J lost 3 bases, V lost 4 bases, and 16 bases had no gene match. This CDR3 spans 18 amino acids. The DNA for the CDR3 is TGTGCCAGCAGTTCTCTTCGCACGGGGGGAATGGGGACAGATACGCAGTATTTT. Encoded protein: CASSSLRTGGMGTDTQYF.

The genes are TRBV4-1 and TRBJ2-1, with TRBD2 matching 9 bases. The junction had 3 bases not matched to a gene; V was cut back by 1 base and J by 5 bases. The germline CDR1 and CDR2 sequences are MGHRA and YSYEKL. The CDR3 covers 15 residues. CDR3 sequence reads: CASSQVLAGNNEQFF. DNA for the CDR3: TGCGCCAGCAGCCAAGTCCTAGCGGGGAACAATGAGCAGTTCTTC.

This clonotype came up once. The J gene is TRBJ2-3, the V gene TRBV7-2; 8 bases map to TRBD2. J lost 5 bases, V lost 4 bases, and 11 bases had no gene match. The CDR3 totals 16 residues. CDR1 SGHTA and CDR2 FQGNSA come from the germline V gene. CDR3 sequence (DNA): TGTGCCAGCAGCTCGCTTTTGACTAGCGTACGAGATACGCAGTATTTT. Its protein is CASSSLLTSVRDTQYF.

The chain recombines TRBV29-1 with TRBJ2-3; TRBD1 agrees at 8 bases. J lost 5 bases, V lost 3 bases, and 13 bases had no gene match. Germline V CDR1 and CDR2: SQVTM, ANQGSEA. This CDR3 contains 16 residues. CDR3 amino acids: CSVDTGGLLSIDTQYF. The DNA for the CDR3 is TGCAGCGTTGATACAGGGGGTCTCCTATCAATAGATACGCAGTATTTT.

The DNA of the CDR3 is TGTGCCAGCAGCCCGAGATCGGACAGAAACGAGCAGTACTTC. Amino acid sequence: CASSPRSDRNEQYF. The chain combines TRBV11-2 with TRBJ2-7, with a weak D call TRBD1 (6 bases). V was clipped by 5 bases and J by 5 bases, with 16 bases between them. The CDR3 loop spans 14 amino acids. CDR1 is SGHAT, CDR2 FQNNGV, per germline.